What follows are 24 T cell receptor beta chains derived from one specimen sequenced in a study of cytomegalovirus exposure and HLA in healthy donors (dated by TCRdb to about 2017). The method was the immunoSEQ multiplex PCR assay. A mixture of 60 forward primers for TCR Vbeta segments and 13 reverse primers for TCR Jbeta segments was used in the multiplex PCR. What TCRdb holds here is the immuneACCESS table cut down to in-frame rearrangements. Part of the clones is not present; checked against another copy, under half of the missing clones reflect an unresolved V gene, and the others are unexplained. The table for this sample records roughly 62,000 clones. Together, the top ten hold over 2% of the sample. Sequenced input: PBMCs. These receptors came from a young woman in good health and CMV-seronegative.

The rearrangement uses TRBV6-5 and TRBJ2-2; 10 bases are shared with TRBD2. The CDR3 is 16 amino acids. J gave up 9 bases and V 0 bases, and 7 bases lay outside the gene matches. In germline, CDR1 is MNHEY, CDR2 SVGAGI. The CDR3 loop reads CASSYSGSGGARELFF. CDR3 bases: TGTGCCAGCAGTTACTCCGGGAGCGGGGGGGCCCGGGAGCTGTTTTTT.

The rearrangement joins TRBV6-5 to TRBJ2-7, with 7 nucleotides matching TRBD2. Unmatched junction bases numbered 9, after V lost 8 bases and J lost 2 bases. Germline CDR1 MNHEY, CDR2 SVGAGI. The CDR3 has 14 amino acids. CDR3 region: CASFSVREAYEQYF. CDR3 nucleotide sequence: TGTGCCAGCTTTTCGGTCCGGGAGGCCTACGAGCAGTACTTC.

The chain couples TRBV4-1 to TRBJ1-1; 7 bases fit TRBD1. The CDR3 is made up of 19 amino acids. V shed 0 bases and J 4 bases; nucleotides not matched to a gene: 17. The germline V gene has CDR1 MGHRA and CDR2 YSYEKL. CDR3 coding DNA: TGCGCCAGCAGCCAAGATAAAACGAGACAGGGAGAGGGGAGCACTGAAGCTTTCTTT. It is translated as CASSQDKTRQGEGSTEAFF.

V gene TRBV19 combines with J gene TRBJ2-5; 9 bases are shared with TRBD1. Germline V gene sequence: CDR1 LNHDA, CDR2 SQIVND (reference sequence). The CDR3 spans 16 residues. J gave up 7 bases and V 4 bases, and 13 bases lay outside the gene matches. CDR3 nucleotide sequence: TGTGCCAGTAGTACCCCGCCGGGACAGGGAGGTCGGACCCAGTACTTC. This sequence encodes CASSTPPGQGGRTQYF. Together with reference TRBV19 and TRBJ2-5, the CDR3 gives the full variable domain: DGGITQSPKYLFRKEGQNVTLSCEQNLNHDAMYWYRQDPGQGLRLIYYSQIVNDFQKGDIAEGYSVSREKKESFPLTVTSAQKNPTAFYLCASSTPPGQGGRTQYFGPGTRLLVL.

The chain couples TRBV29-1 to TRBJ2-7, with a possible D match to TRBD2 (6 bases). CDR3 length: 10 residues. The V end lost 4 bases, the J end lost 7 bases, and 8 bases lay between the germline ends. Germline CDR1 and CDR2: SQVTM and ANQGSEA. Written as DNA, the CDR3 is TGCAGCGTTGTGGAGGGGGAGCAGTACTTC. Amino acids: CSVVEGEQYF.

The CDR3 is CASSYGGRAGADTQYF. CDR3 in DNA: TGTGCCAGCAGTTACGGCGGGAGGGCCGGGGCAGATACGCAGTATTTT. The rearrangement joins TRBV6-5 to TRBJ2-3; 9 positions match TRBD2. The germline V gene has CDR1 MNHEY and CDR2 SVGAGI. The CDR3 contains 16 residues. Trimming took 2 bases from V and 4 from J; bases not matched to a gene: 7.

The V gene is TRBV6-5, the J gene TRBJ2-3, with TRBD2 identical over 9 bases. CDR3 length: 16 residues. CDR1 MNHEY and CDR2 SVGAGI come from the germline V gene. Trimming removed 2 bases from V and 0 bases from J; junction bases left unmatched: 3. For the CDR3, the DNA is TGTGCCAGCAGTTACGTTCTAGCGGGGAGCACAGATACGCAGTATTTT. It translates to CASSYVLAGSTDTQYF.

V and J are TRBV6-5 and TRBJ2-1, with D tentatively TRBD2 (5 bases). CDR3 size: 13 residues. CDR1 is MNHEY, CDR2 SVGAGI, per germline. Trimming stripped 3 bases from V and 10 bases from J, with 13 bases between. The CDR3 coding sequence is TGTGCCAGCAGTTATCGGGTCCCGGGAGAGCAGTTCTTC. It translates to CASSYRVPGEQFF.

The chain employs TRBV5-1 and TRBJ2-3, with a weak D call TRBD2 (5 bases). The V end lost 4 bases, the J end lost 2 bases, and 11 bases lay between the germline ends. The germline V gene has CDR1 SGHRS and CDR2 YFSETQ. There are 14 residues in the CDR3. The CDR3 sequence: CASSPEANTDTQYF. CDR3 sequence (DNA): TGCGCCAGCAGCCCGGAGGCTAACACAGATACGCAGTATTTT.

This chain's CDR3 is CSAGRGGDAAFF. Written as DNA, the CDR3 is TGCAGCGCGGGCAGAGGGGGCGACGCGGCTTTCTTT. V usage is TRBV29-1 and J usage is TRBJ1-1, with 7 bases fitting TRBD1. The ends lost 7 bases at V and 11 bases at J; junction bases unmatched: 13. Germline V gives CDR1 SQVTM, CDR2 ANQGSEA. This CDR3 is 12 amino acids long. Using reference TRBV29-1 and TRBJ1-1 for the parts outside the CDR3, the full variable domain is SAVISQKPSRDICQRGTSLTIQCQVDSQVTMMFWYRQQPGQSLTLIATANQGSEATYESGFVIDKFPISRPNLTFSTLTVSNMSPEDSSIYLCSAGRGGDAAFFGQGTRLTVV.

The chain employs TRBV7-7 and TRBJ2-1; D might be TRBD2 (6 bases). The CDR3 contains 15 residues. Looked up from germline, CDR1 is SSHAT and CDR2 is FNYEAQ (reference sequence). The germline V and J ends were trimmed by 1 base and 8 bases, with 15 bases remaining between them. CDR3 coding DNA: TGTGCCAGCAGCTTAGATAGTGGCGGGGCCTATGAGCAGTTCTTC. Protein product: CASSLDSGGAYEQFF. The full variable domain, its missing parts supplied by reference TRBV7-7 and TRBJ2-1, is GAGVSQSPRYKVTKRGQDVTLRCDPISSHATLYWYQQALGQGPEFLTYFNYEAQPDKSGLPSDRFSAERPEGSISTLTIQRTEQRDSAMYRCASSLDSGGAYEQFFGPGTRLTVL.

The chain employs TRBV7-2 and TRBJ2-7; D call uncertain. CDR1 and CDR2 (germline): SGHTA, FQGNSA. V lost 1 base to trimming and J lost 10 bases, with 14 bases between them. The CDR3 spans 13 residues. The CDR3 loop reads CASSLGFTLVQYF. The CDR3 region has the DNA TGTGCCAGCAGCTTAGGTTTTACCCTAGTTCAGTACTTC. Full variable domain (outside the CDR3, taken from reference TRBV7-2 and TRBJ2-7): GAGVSQSPSNKVTEKGKDVELRCDPISGHTALYWYRQSLGQGLEFLIYFQGNSAPDKSGLPSDRFSAERTGGSVSTLTIQRTQQEDSAVYLCASSLGFTLVQYFGPGTRLTVT.

CDR3 protein: CASRRVATNEKLFF. CDR3 DNA: TGTGCCAGCAGGAGGGTTGCAACTAATGAAAAACTGTTTTTT. This chain uses TRBV6-5 with TRBJ1-4; D is unclear. This CDR3 spans 14 amino acids. CDR1 MNHEY and CDR2 SVGAGI come from the germline V gene. Deletions cut 6 bases from V and 0 bases from J, with 8 bases between.

This chain connects TRBV19 to TRBJ2-7; a possible D gene is TRBD2 (7 bases). V was cut by 5 bases and J by 0 bases, with 17 bases left in between. Germline loops: CDR1 LNHDA, CDR2 SQIVND (reference sequence). The CDR3 is 16 residues long. The CDR3 sequence: CASSARGRGPSYEQYF. DNA for the CDR3: TGTGCCAGTAGTGCCCGAGGGCGGGGGCCCTCCTACGAGCAGTACTTC.

The CDR3 nucleotides read TGTGCCAGCTCATTAACAGGGGAACGGACTGAAGCTTTCTTT. Translating it yields CASSLTGERTEAFF. This chain uses TRBV6-5 with TRBJ1-1; 7 bases match TRBD1. The V gene end was trimmed by 8 bases and the J gene end by 5 bases; junction bases not matched to a gene: 11. The V gene's germline CDR1 is MNHEY and CDR2 SVGAGI. This CDR3 is 14 amino acids long.

The rearrangement links TRBV2 to TRBJ1-5; 9 positions agree with TRBD1. J was trimmed by 1 base and V by 8 bases; bases with no gene match: 9. The CDR3 consists of 16 residues. The germline V gene has CDR1 SNHLY and CDR2 FYNNEI. The CDR3 DNA is TGTGCCAGCGGAGGGGGACAGGGTGCCAGCAATCAGCCCCAGCATTTT. Amino acid sequence: CASGGGQGASNQPQHF.

This rearrangement joins TRBV4-2 to TRBJ2-1; 10 bases agree with TRBD2. This CDR3 comprises 20 residues. Losses at the gene ends were 5 bases for V and 2 bases for J; bases not matched to a gene: 18. Germline V gene data show CDR1 as LGHNA and CDR2 as YNFKEQ. The CDR3 protein is CASSEMLAGVDLGPYNEQFF. The CDR3 DNA reads as TGTGCCAGCAGCGAAATGCTAGCGGGAGTCGACCTAGGCCCCTACAATGAGCAGTTCTTC.

V usage is TRBV4-1 and J usage is TRBJ2-1; D gene unclear. The CDR3 extends over 18 amino acids. Looked up from germline, CDR1 is MGHRA and CDR2 is YSYEKL. V lost 2 bases and J 6 bases, leaving 23 bases between the germline ends. CDR3 DNA: TGCGCCAGCAGCCAATTCCCGACTGTCCCCGGAACCTTCAATGAGCAGTTCTTC. This gives the protein CASSQFPTVPGTFNEQFF.

The gene calls are TRBV28 and TRBJ1-6, with 9 bases fitting TRBD1. Germline CDR1 MDHEN, CDR2 SYDVKM. Losses at the gene ends were 7 bases for V and 9 bases for J; bases not matched to a gene: 10. The CDR3 runs 15 residues. The CDR3 DNA reads as TGTGCCAGCAAGGGAGTTGGGACAGGGTCTTCACCCCTCCACTTT. It codes for CASKGVGTGSSPLHF.

The chain links TRBV4-1 to TRBJ1-4; D not certain. Germline assignment: CDR1 MGHRA and CDR2 YSYEKL. V was cut by 0 bases and J by 3 bases, with 11 bases left in between. The CDR3 runs to 16 residues. The CDR3 sequence is CASSQDSAGSNEKLFF. The DNA of the CDR3 is TGCGCCAGCAGCCAAGATTCGGCAGGATCTAATGAAAAACTGTTTTTT.

The chain links TRBV30 to TRBJ2-2; D is unresolved. Germline lookup yields CDR1 GTSNPN and CDR2 SVGIG (reference sequence). The CDR3 is 16 residues long. V was trimmed by 0 bases and J by 4 bases, leaving 15 bases between them. The CDR3 bases are TGTGCCTGGAGTGTCTACCCCCCCCGAGGCACCGGGGAGCTGTTTTTT. Encoded protein: CAWSVYPPRGTGELFF. Full variable domain (outside the CDR3, taken from reference TRBV30 and TRBJ2-2): SQTIHQWPATLVQPVGSPLSLECTVEGTSNPNLYWYRQAAGRGLQLLFYSVGIGQISSEVPQNLSASRPQDRQFILSSKKLLLSDSGFYLCAWSVYPPRGTGELFFGEGSRLTVL.

To note about this clone: This CDR3 is also generated by other DNA sequences in the sample. The chain is built from TRBV2 and TRBJ1-5, with D tentatively TRBD1 (5 bases). The CDR3 sequence is 14 residues long. Trimming shortened V by 6 bases and J by 0 bases, and 9 bases separated the two germline ends. The germline V gene has CDR1 SNHLY and CDR2 FYNNEI. The CDR3: CASRQGLSNQPQHF. CDR3 bases: TGTGCCAGCAGGCAGGGCCTTAGCAATCAGCCCCAGCATTTT.

V usage is TRBV2 and J usage is TRBJ2-7; D perhaps matches TRBD2 (5 bases). This CDR3 is built from 15 residues. Germline CDR1 SNHLY, CDR2 FYNNEI. With 1 base removed from V and 4 bases from J, the gap between germline ends came to 14 bases. The CDR3: CASSEGESHGYEQYF. The CDR3 DNA follows: TGTGCCAGCAGTGAAGGGGAGTCCCACGGGTACGAGCAGTACTTC.

The genes are TRBV7-9 and TRBJ1-1, with D tentatively TRBD1 (6 bases). This CDR3 comprises 13 residues. V was shortened by 4 bases and J by 7 bases, with 13 bases between the two germline ends. Germline CDR1 and CDR2: SEHNR and FQNEAQ (reference sequence). The CDR3 is CASSSGDGVEAFF. The CDR3 coding sequence is TGTGCCAGCAGCTCAGGGGACGGGGTTGAAGCTTTCTTT.